This T cell receptor (beta chain) is drawn from a study of blood T cell repertoires in COVID-19. Looking at the study overall: COVID-19 samples, acute and convalescent, were from the United States, Italy and Spain. Nucleic acid was either cDNA or gDNA, and it came from T cells, B-cell-depleted T cells, or PBMCs.

Per the study methods: Using reference gene primer amplification, nucleated cell counts were estimated. Data came from immunoSEQ multiplex PCR; TCRdb stores just in-frame clones and leaves some out. Clone size and V and J calls were adopted from that table, with D and trimming inferred from the DNA. The sample has approximately 25,000 clones; around 90% are singletons. V lost 5 bases, J lost 3 bases, and 6 bases stayed unmatched. The CDR3 runs 15 residues. Germline lookup yields CDR1 SGHNT and CDR2 YYREEE (reference sequence). The gene calls are TRBV5-4 and TRBJ1-2; 11 bases align to TRBD1. Sequencing was performed on peripheral blood. This TCR came from a human donor with active COVID-19. The donor label of this sample is uncertain. In DNA, the CDR3 is TGTGCCAGCAGGTGGACAGGGGGCAGCGACTATGGCTACACCTTC. This translates into CASRWTGGSDYGYTF.